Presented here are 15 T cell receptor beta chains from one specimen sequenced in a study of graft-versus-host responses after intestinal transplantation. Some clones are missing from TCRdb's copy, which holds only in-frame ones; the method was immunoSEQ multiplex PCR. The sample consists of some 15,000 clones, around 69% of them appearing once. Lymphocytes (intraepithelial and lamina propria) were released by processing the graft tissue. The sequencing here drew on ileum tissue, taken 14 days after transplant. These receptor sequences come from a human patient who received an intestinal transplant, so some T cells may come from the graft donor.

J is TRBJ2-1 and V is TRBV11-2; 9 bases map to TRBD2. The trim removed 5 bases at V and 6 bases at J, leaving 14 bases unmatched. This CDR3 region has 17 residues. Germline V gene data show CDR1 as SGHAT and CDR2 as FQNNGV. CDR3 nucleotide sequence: TGTGCCAGCAGCCCCCCGCTGAGTAGCGGGAGCTTCAATGAGCAGTTCTTC. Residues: CASSPPLSSGSFNEQFF. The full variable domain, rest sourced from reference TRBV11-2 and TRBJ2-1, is EAGVAQSPRYKIIEKRQSVAFWCNPISGHATLYWYQQILGQGPKLLIQFQNNGVVDDSQLPKDRFSAERLKGVDSTLKIQPAKLEDSAVYLCASSPPLSSGSFNEQFFGPGTRLTVL.

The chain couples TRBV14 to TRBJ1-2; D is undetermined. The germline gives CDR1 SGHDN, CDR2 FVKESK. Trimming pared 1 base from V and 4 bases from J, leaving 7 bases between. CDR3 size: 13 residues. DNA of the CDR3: TGTGCCAGCAGCCAAGGAGGTGTCTATGGCTACACCTTC. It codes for CASSQGGVYGYTF.

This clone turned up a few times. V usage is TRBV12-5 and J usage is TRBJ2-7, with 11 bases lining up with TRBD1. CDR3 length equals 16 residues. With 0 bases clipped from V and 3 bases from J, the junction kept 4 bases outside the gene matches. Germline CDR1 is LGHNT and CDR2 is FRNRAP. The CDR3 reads CASGLVSGQGGYEQYF. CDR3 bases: TGTGCTAGTGGTTTGGTATCGGGACAGGGGGGCTACGAGCAGTACTTC.

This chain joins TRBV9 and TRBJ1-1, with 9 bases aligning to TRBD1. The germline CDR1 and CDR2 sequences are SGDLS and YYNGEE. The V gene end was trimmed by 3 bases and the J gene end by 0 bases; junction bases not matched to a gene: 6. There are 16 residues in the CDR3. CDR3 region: CASSGGQGYMNTEAFF. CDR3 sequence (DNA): TGTGCCAGCAGCGGGGGACAGGGTTACATGAACACTGAAGCTTTCTTT. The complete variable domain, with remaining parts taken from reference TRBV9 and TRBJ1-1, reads DSGVTQTPKHLITATGQRVTLRCSPRSGDLSVYWYQQSLDQGLQFLIQYYNGEERAKGNILERFSAQQFPDLHSELNLSSLELGDSALYFCASSGGQGYMNTEAFFGQGTRLTVV.

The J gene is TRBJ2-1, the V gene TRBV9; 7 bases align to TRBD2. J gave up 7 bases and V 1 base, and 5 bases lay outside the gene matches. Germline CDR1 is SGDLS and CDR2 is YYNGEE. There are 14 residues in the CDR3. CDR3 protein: CASSVIEGGNEQFF. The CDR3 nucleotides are TGTGCCAGCAGCGTAATTGAGGGAGGGAATGAGCAGTTCTTC.

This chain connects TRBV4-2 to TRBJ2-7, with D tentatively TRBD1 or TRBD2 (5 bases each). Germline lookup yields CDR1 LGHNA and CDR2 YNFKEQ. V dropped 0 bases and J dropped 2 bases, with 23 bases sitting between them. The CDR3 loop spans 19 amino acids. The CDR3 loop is CASSQDLSSSGTWAYEQYF. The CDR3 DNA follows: TGTGCCAGCAGCCAAGATTTGAGTTCCTCGGGGACCTGGGCCTACGAGCAGTACTTC.

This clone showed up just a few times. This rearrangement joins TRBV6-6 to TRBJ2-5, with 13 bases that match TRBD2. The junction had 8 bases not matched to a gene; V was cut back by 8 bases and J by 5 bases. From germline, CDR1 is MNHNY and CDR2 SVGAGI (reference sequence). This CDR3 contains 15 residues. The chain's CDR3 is CASCPGTSGAETQYF. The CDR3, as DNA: TGTGCCAGCTGCCCCGGGACTAGCGGGGCGGAGACCCAGTACTTC.

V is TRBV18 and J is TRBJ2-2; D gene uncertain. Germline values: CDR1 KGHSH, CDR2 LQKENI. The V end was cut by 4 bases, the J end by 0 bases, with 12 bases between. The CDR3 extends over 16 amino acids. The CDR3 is CASSQDLASNTGELFF. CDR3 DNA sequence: TGTGCCAGCTCACAAGATTTGGCTTCGAACACCGGGGAGCTGTTTTTT.

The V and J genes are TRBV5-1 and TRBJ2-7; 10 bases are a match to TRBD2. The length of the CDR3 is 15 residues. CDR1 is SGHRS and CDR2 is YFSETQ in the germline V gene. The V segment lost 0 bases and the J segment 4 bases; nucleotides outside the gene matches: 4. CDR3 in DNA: TGCGCCAGCAGCTTGGAACTAGCGGGGCTGTACGAGCAGTACTTC. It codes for CASSLELAGLYEQYF.

The CDR3 DNA sequence: TGCGCCAGCAGCTTGTTGCAAGAGACCCAGTACTTC. Protein sequence: CASSLLQETQYF. The chain combines TRBV5-1 with TRBJ2-5; D is unclear. This CDR3 is built from 12 residues. Germline CDR1 SGHRS, CDR2 YFSETQ. Trimming took off 1 base at V and 2 bases at J, with 3 bases between the two ends.

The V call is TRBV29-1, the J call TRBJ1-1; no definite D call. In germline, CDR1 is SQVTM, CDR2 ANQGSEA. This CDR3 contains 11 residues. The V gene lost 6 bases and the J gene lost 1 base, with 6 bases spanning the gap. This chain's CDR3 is CSVQRNTEAFF. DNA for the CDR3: TGCAGCGTCCAGAGGAACACTGAAGCTTTCTTT.

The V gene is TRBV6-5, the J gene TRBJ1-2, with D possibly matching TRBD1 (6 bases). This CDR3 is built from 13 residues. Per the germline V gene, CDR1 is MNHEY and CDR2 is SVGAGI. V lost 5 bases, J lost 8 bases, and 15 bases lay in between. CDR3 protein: CASSQNRDGGYTF. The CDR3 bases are TGTGCCAGCAGTCAGAACAGGGATGGCGGCTACACCTTC.

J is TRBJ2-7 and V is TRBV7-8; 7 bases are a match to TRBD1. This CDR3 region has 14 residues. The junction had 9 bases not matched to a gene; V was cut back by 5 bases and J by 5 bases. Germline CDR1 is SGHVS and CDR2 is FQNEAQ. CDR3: CASSARGLWNEQYF. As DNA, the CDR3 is TGTGCCAGCAGCGCCAGGGGGTTGTGGAACGAGCAGTACTTC.

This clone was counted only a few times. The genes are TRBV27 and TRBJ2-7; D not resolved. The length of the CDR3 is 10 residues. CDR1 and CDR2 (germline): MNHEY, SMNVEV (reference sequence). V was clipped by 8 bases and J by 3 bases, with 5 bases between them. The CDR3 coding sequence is TGTGCCAGCGGGGACTACGAGCAGTACTTC. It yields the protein CASGDYEQYF.

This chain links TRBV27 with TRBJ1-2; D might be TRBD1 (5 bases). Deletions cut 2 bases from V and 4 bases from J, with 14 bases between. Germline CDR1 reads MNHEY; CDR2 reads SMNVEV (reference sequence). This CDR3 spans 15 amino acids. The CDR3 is CASSLRSGLSYGYTF. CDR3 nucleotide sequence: TGTGCCAGCAGTTTACGTTCAGGGCTCTCCTATGGCTACACCTTC.